Described below is a single TCR beta chain sequence and its context. As originally analysed: For nucleated cells, counts were estimated from reference gene primer amplification. The data were produced by immunoSEQ multiplex PCR, yet TCRdb's version contains in-frame clones alone and is incomplete. V and J calls and clone size are as listed in that table; D and trimming were resolved from the DNA. The repertoire holds roughly 100,000 clones, with 60% to 80% as singletons. The data were taken from a study of blood T cell repertoires in COVID-19. Background on the study: Donors in the United States, Italy and Spain gave samples during acute or convalescent COVID-19. Nucleic acid was either cDNA or gDNA, and it came from T cells, B-cell-depleted T cells, or PBMCs.

Material: peripheral blood. This TCR was recovered from a man between 60 and 75 years old with active or convalescent COVID-19.

CDR3 nucleotides: TGTGCCAGCAGCTTGGGTAGCGGGAGGGCCACGTATTTT. Translating it yields CASSLGSGRATYF. This rearrangement joins TRBV7-9 to TRBJ2-3, with 11 bases identical to TRBD2. This CDR3 is built from 13 residues. V shed 3 bases, J shed 14 bases, and the junction held 7 bases outside the gene matches. Germline lookup yields CDR1 SEHNR and CDR2 FQNEAQ (reference sequence).